Listed below are T cell receptor beta chains from one sample, sequenced in a study of technical replicates of blood from several donors. Using immunoSEQ multiplex PCR, the repertoire was profiled, and TCRdb retains in-frame clones only, with some absent. The sample consists of some 80,000 clones, around 90% of them appearing once. Sample: T cells isolated from PBMCs. All receptors come from a human donor in good health. Both conserved end residues are part of each CDR3. D genes are given only for firm matches. Size is stated for part of the rows, as once, few or many counts, or as a class when the clone is expanded.

D	V	length	J	size	CDR3	DNA
TRBD2	TRBV4-2	15	TRBJ2-3	once	CASSPSGGGTDTQYF	TGTGCCAGCAGCCCAAGCGGGGGGGGAACAGATACGCAGTATTTT
TRBD2	TRBV4-1	16	TRBJ2-1	.	CASSHAGTSSYNEQFF	TGCGCCAGCAGCCACGCCGGGACTAGCTCCTACAATGAGCAGTTCTTC
.	TRBV15	13	TRBJ1-2	.	CATSRDRVTGYTF	TGTGCCACCAGCAGAGACAGGGTGACGGGCTACACCTTC
.	TRBV6-5	16	TRBJ2-2	.	CASSYSFVLGAGELFF	TGTGCCAGCAGTTACTCCTTCGTCCTGGGCGCCGGGGAGCTGTTTTTT
.	TRBV9	14	TRBJ1-1	once	CASSSMSRNTEAFF	TGTGCCAGCAGCTCCATGAGTCGAAACACTGAAGCTTTCTTT
.	TRBV20-1	9	TRBJ2-3	.	CSASRTQYF	TGCAGTGCTAGCCGGACGCAGTATTTT
TRBD1	TRBV7-9	17	TRBJ2-2	.	CASSFAWRQGNTGELFF	TGTGCCAGCAGCTTTGCTTGGAGACAGGGTAACACCGGGGAGCTGTTTTTT
.	TRBV6-1	13	TRBJ2-7	.	CASSHDSSYEQYF	TGTGCCAGCAGTCATGACAGTTCCTACGAGCAGTACTTC
.	TRBV2	12	TRBJ2-7	.	CASSDYSYEQYF	TGTGCCAGCAGTGATTATAGCTACGAGCAGTACTTC
.	TRBV2	12	TRBJ2-5	.	CASRGYQETQYF	TGTGCCAGCAGGGGCTACCAAGAGACCCAGTACTTC
TRBD2	TRBV5-1	15	TRBJ2-3	.	CASSFGIAGPDTQYF	TGCGCCAGCAGCTTTGGAATAGCGGGGCCAGATACGCAGTATTTT
TRBD1	TRBV30	16	TRBJ1-5	.	CAWSVWTGRDNQPQHF	TGTGCCTGGAGTGTATGGACAGGGCGTGATAATCAGCCCCAGCATTTT
TRBD1	TRBV7-8	14	TRBJ2-4	.	CASSLEDRANIQYF	TGTGCCAGCAGCTTAGAAGACAGGGCGAACATTCAGTACTTC
TRBD1	TRBV2	14	TRBJ1-5	.	CASSGQGRGQPQHF	TGTGCCAGCAGCGGACAGGGGCGAGGTCAGCCCCAGCATTTT
TRBD1	TRBV9	15	TRBJ2-2	.	CASSPKTGTTGELFF	TGTGCCAGCAGCCCAAAGACAGGGACGACCGGGGAGCTGTTTTTT
TRBD2	TRBV11-2	16	TRBJ2-1	.	CASSRGRGAIYNEQFF	TGTGCCAGCAGCCGGGGGCGGGGGGCTATATACAATGAGCAGTTCTTC
TRBD2	TRBV11-2	15	TRBJ2-1	.	CASSLFRGGKNEQFF	TGTGCCAGCAGCTTATTCCGGGGGGGGAAGAATGAGCAGTTCTTC
.	TRBV7-8	15	TRBJ2-6	.	CASSLFGAGANVLTF	TGTGCCAGCAGCTTGTTCGGAGCTGGGGCCAACGTCCTGACTTTC
.	TRBV6-5	14	TRBJ1-2	.	CASSGGRIRHGYTF	TGTGCCAGCAGTGGGGGCCGGATACGCCATGGCTACACCTTC
.	TRBV29-1	13	TRBJ2-5	.	CSVTRLDGETQYF	TGCAGCGTCACCCGACTAGACGGGGAGACCCAGTACTTC
.	TRBV19	14	TRBJ2-2	.	CASSPNSNTGELFF	TGTGCCAGTAGTCCCAACTCGAACACCGGGGAGCTGTTTTTT
.	TRBV14	14	TRBJ1-4	.	CASSQRGLNGKLFF	TGTGCCAGCAGCCAAAGGGGGTTGAACGGAAAACTGTTTTTT
.	TRBV5-1	14	TRBJ2-7	.	CASSLVATTYEQYF	TGCGCCAGCAGCTTGGTGGCAACTACCTACGAGCAGTACTTC
.	TRBV5-1	13	TRBJ1-5	.	CASSLGQNQPQHF	TGCGCCAGCAGCTTGGGACAAAATCAGCCCCAGCATTTT